This T cell receptor (beta chain) is drawn from a study of T cell clusters in autoimmune cytopenias. General observations from the study: TRB repertoire shifts in secondary cytopenia and chronic lymphocytic leukemia mostly reflected lymphoma, not autoimmunity.

Of note for this clonotype: Its antigen is not known.

TRB was amplified from approximately 230 ng of peripheral blood genomic DNA per sample. TRB was amplified by touch-down multiplex PCR, primer pools A and B combined. TCRdb reprocessed the multiplex PCR reads; each CDR3 protein has one entry and no DNA is given. The repertoire table contains about 15,000 distinct CDR3 sequences. The length of the CDR3 is 12 residues. CDR1 and CDR2 from the germline V gene are SGHNT and YYREEE (reference sequence). The TCR originated in a human donor with an autoimmune cytopenia or autoimmune hepatitis (not recorded which). The chain links TRBV5-4 to TRBJ1-2. The sequenced sample was peripheral blood. CDR3 region: CASSSGIGSYTF.